The rows below give T cell receptor beta chains drawn from one sample of a study of CD8 T cells in Susac syndrome. TCRdb re-derived calls from the immunoSEQ multiplex PCR reads in MiXCR, one entry per CDR3 protein. The profile covers hundreds of thousands of distinct CDR3 sequences, with 85% appearing a single time and approximately 0.2% taken by the ten largest. The sequencing input was CD8+ T cells from PBMCs. These receptors all come from a human donor with multiple sclerosis. Each CDR3 is given with its conserved first and last residue. The D gene is left open where the match is weak. Only part of the rows carry a size: once, few, many, or a class if the clone is expanded.

size	D	J	V	CDR3	DNA
NA	NA	TRBJ1-2	TRBV27	CASSIGVSYGYTF	TGTGCCAGCAGTATAGGGGTTTCCTATGGCTACACCTTC
NA	NA	TRBJ2-3	TRBV6-6	CASSTSGWSTDTQYF	TGTGCCAGCAGTACCAGCGGGTGGAGCACAGATACGCAGTATTTT
NA	TRBD2	TRBJ2-3	TRBV5-4	CASRDVLAADTQYF	TGTGCCAGCAGAGACGTCCTAGCGGCAGATACGCAGTATTTT
NA	NA	TRBJ1-4	TRBV12-3/TRBV12-4	CASSFWAVKLFF	TGTGCCAGCAGTTTTTGGGCCGTAAAACTGTTTTTT
NA	NA	TRBJ2-7	TRBV28	CASSLVVQALYEQYF	TGTGCCAGCAGTTTAGTGGTTCAGGCCCTTTACGAGCAGTACTTC
NA	NA	TRBJ1-2	TRBV20-1	CSAREYGGYTF	TGCAGTGCTCGAGAGTATGGTGGCTACACCTTC
NA	TRBD1	TRBJ1-2	TRBV12-3/TRBV12-4	CASSQTGEGGYTF	TGTGCCAGCAGTCAGACAGGGGAAGGTGGCTACACCTTC
NA	TRBD2	TRBJ2-3	TRBV12-3/TRBV12-4	CASSGYGAGGSTDTQYF	TGTGCCAGCAGTGGGTACGGAGCGGGAGGGTCCACAGATACGCAGTATTTT
NA	TRBD2	TRBJ2-1	TRBV7-6	CASSRMVAGGSYNEQFF	TGTGCCAGCAGCCGGATGGTAGCGGGAGGGTCCTACAATGAGCAGTTCTTC
NA	TRBD2	TRBJ2-3	TRBV3-1	CASSQETRAGYEDTQYF	TGTGCCAGCAGCCAAGAGACCCGAGCGGGATACGAAGATACGCAGTATTTT
NA	NA	TRBJ2-2	TRBV12-5	CASGLGRGTGELFF	TGTGCTAGTGGTTTGGGGAGAGGCACCGGGGAGCTGTTTTTT
NA	NA	TRBJ2-3	TRBV10-1	CASSEWGRGDTQYF	TGCGCCAGCAGTGAGTGGGGGCGCGGAGATACGCAGTATTTT
NA	TRBD2	TRBJ2-3	TRBV19	CASSPLAGGLGTDTQYF	TGTGCCAGTAGTCCCCTAGCGGGAGGGCTCGGCACAGATACGCAGTATTTT
NA	NA	TRBJ2-1	TRBV9	CASSVDSGNPYNEQFF	TGTGCCAGCAGCGTAGATAGCGGCAATCCCTACAATGAGCAGTTCTTC
NA	TRBD1	TRBJ1-1	TRBV3-1	CASSRDRGPGNTEAFF	TGTGCCAGCAGCCGCGACAGGGGGCCAGGGAACACTGAAGCTTTCTTT
once	TRBD1	TRBJ2-2	TRBV27	CASSLWGTGQTGELFF	TGTGCCAGCAGTTTATGGGGGACAGGCCAAACCGGGGAGCTGTTTTTT
NA	NA	TRBJ2-1	TRBV6-5	CASSYSSEQFF	TGTGCCAGCAGTTACTCAAGTGAGCAGTTCTTC
NA	TRBD2	TRBJ2-1	TRBV28	CASTLWAASGKGMEPGQFF	TGTGCCAGCACCCTCTGGGCGGCTAGCGGGAAGGGTATGGAACCTGGGCAGTTCTTC
NA	NA	TRBJ2-1	TRBV20-1	CGSIGSSSYNEQFF	TGCGGCAGTATAGGGTCGAGCTCCTACAATGAGCAGTTCTTC
NA	NA	TRBJ2-5	TRBV27	CASSLSGEWTQYF	TGTGCCAGCAGTTTATCTGGGGAGTGGACCCAGTACTTC
NA	NA	TRBJ1-5	TRBV7-2	CASSLIGYGDPQHF	TGTGCCAGCAGCTTAATTGGCTACGGAGATCCCCAGCATTTT
NA	NA	TRBJ2-7	TRBV20-1	CSAFHIRTYEQYF	TGCAGTGCCTTTCATATCCGTACCTACGAGCAGTACTTC
NA	NA	TRBJ2-1	TRBV12-3/TRBV12-4	CASSLASAYEQFF	TGTGCCAGCAGCCTGGCCTCAGCTTATGAGCAGTTCTTC
NA	NA	TRBJ2-7	TRBV28	CASSLVQKYEQYF	TGTGCCAGCAGTTTAGTACAAAAATACGAGCAGTACTTC
NA	TRBD2	TRBJ2-2	TRBV9	CASSVGLAVPNTGELFF	TGTGCCAGCAGCGTAGGGCTAGCGGTCCCGAACACCGGGGAGCTGTTTTTT
NA	NA	TRBJ2-3	TRBV5-1	CASSPRGIGDTQYF	TGCGCCAGCTCACCTCGTGGTATCGGAGATACGCAGTATTTT
NA	TRBD2	TRBJ2-3	TRBV10-1	CASSVGSLAGGRHTQYF	TGCGCCAGCAGTGTCGGGTCTTTAGCGGGAGGCCGGCATACGCAGTATTTT
NA	NA	TRBJ2-1	TRBV20-1	CSARDTSGSSYSNEQFF	TGCAGTGCTAGAGATACCAGCGGGTCATCTTATTCGAATGAGCAGTTCTTC
NA	NA	TRBJ2-7	TRBV29-1	CSVEERSYEQYF	TGCAGCGTTGAAGAGAGGTCTTACGAGCAGTACTTC
NA	NA	TRBJ2-2	TRBV21-1	CASSKSIQNTGELFF	TGTGCCAGCAGCAAGTCTATACAGAACACCGGGGAGCTGTTTTTT
NA	NA	TRBJ2-2	TRBV9	CASSVGWTGELFF	TGTGCCAGCAGCGTAGGGTGGACCGGGGAGCTGTTTTTT
NA	NA	TRBJ2-7	TRBV5-4	CASSLRAGAPFYEQYF	TGTGCCAGCAGCTTAAGGGCAGGGGCCCCTTTCTACGAGCAGTACTTC
NA	TRBD2	TRBJ2-7	TRBV15	CATSRESGRALYEQYF	TGTGCCACCAGCAGAGAATCCGGGAGGGCCTTGTACGAGCAGTACTTC